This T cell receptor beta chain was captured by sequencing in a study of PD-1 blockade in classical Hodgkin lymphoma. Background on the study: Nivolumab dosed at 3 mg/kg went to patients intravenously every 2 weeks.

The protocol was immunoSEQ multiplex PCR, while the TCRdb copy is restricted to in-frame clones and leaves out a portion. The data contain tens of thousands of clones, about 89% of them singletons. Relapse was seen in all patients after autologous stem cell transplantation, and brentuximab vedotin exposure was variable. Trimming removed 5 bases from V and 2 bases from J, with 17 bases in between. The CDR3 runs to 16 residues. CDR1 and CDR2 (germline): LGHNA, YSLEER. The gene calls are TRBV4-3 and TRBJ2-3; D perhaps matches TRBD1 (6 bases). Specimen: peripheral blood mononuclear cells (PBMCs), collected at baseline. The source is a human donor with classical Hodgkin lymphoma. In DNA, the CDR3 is TGCGCCAGCAGCGCACAGGACAGCGGATTCACAGATACGCAGTATTTT. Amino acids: CASSAQDSGFTDTQYF.